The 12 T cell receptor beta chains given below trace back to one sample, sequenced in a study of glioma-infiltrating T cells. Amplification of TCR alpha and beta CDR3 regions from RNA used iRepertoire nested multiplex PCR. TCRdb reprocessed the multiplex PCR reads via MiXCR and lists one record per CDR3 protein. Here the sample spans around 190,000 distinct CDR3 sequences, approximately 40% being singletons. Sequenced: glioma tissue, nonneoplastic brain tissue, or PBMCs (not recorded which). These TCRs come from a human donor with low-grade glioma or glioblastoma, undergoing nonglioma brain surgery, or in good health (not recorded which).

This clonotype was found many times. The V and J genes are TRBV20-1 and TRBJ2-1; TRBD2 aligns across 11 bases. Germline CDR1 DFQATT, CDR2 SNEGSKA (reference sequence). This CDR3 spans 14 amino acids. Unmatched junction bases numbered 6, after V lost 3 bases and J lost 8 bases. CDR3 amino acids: CSASALAGGYEQFF. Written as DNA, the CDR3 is TGCAGTGCTAGTGCGCTAGCGGGAGGATATGAGCAGTTCTTC.

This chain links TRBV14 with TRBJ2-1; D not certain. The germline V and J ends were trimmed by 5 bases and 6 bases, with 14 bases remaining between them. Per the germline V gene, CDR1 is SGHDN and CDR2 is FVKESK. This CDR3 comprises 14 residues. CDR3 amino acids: CASSTVGWTNEQFF. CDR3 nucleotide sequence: TGTGCCAGCAGCACCGTTGGGTGGACCAATGAGCAGTTCTTC. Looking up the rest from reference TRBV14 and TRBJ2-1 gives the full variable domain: EAGVTQFPSHSVIEKGQTVTLRCDPISGHDNLYWYRRVMGKEIKFLLHFVKESKQDESGMPNNRFLAERTGGTYSTLKVQPAELEDSGVYFCASSTVGWTNEQFFGPGTRLTVL.

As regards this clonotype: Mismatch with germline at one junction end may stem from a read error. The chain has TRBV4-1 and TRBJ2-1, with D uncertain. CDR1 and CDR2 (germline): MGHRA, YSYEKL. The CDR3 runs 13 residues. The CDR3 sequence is CARSHGVYNEKFF. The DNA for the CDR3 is TGCGCCAGAAGTCATGGGGTGTACAATGAGAAGTTCTTC.

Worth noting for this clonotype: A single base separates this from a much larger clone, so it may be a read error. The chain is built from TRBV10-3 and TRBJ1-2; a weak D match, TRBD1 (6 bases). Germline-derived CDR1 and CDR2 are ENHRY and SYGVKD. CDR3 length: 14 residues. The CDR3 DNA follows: TGTGCCACCAGTAATGCACAGGGCTCCTATGGCTACACCTTC. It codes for CATSNAQGSYGYTF.

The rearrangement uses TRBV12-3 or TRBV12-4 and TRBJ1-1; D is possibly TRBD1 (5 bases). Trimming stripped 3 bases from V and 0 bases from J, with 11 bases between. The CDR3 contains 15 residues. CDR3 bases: TGTGCCAGCAGTTTTTCGACAGATTTGAACACTGAAGCTTTCTTT. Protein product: CASSFSTDLNTEAFF.

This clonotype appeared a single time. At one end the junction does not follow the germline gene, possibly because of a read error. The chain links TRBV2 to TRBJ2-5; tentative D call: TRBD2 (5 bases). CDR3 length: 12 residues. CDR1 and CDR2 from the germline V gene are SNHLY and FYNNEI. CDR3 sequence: CASRLASETEYF. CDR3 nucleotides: TGTGCCAGCAGGCTAGCCTCAGAGACCGAGTACTTC.

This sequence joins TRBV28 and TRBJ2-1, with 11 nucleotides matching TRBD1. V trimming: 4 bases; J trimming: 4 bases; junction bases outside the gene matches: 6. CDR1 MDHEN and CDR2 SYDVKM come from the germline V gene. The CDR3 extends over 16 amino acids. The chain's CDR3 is CASSSRTGGFYNEQFF. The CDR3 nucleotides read TGTGCCAGCAGTTCAAGGACAGGGGGCTTTTACAATGAGCAGTTCTTC. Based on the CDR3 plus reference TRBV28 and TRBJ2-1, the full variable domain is DVKVTQSSRYLVKRTGEKVFLECVQDMDHENMFWYRQDPGLGLRLIYFSYDVKMKEKGDIPEGYSVSREKKERFSLILESASTNQTSMYLCASSSRTGGFYNEQFFGPGTRLTVL.

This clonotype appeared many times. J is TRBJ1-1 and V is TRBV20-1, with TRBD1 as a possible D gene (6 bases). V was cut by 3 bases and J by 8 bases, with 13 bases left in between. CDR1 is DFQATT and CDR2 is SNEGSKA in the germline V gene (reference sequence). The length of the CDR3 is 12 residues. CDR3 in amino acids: CSARKTGTEAFF. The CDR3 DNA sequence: TGCAGTGCTAGGAAAACAGGGACAGAAGCTTTCTTT.

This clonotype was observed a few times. The chain's CDR3 is CASSIYPNQPQHF. For the CDR3, the DNA is TGTGCCAGTAGTATTTATCCGAATCAGCCCCAGCATTTT. The chain joins TRBV19 to TRBJ1-5; D is unresolved. CDR1 LNHDA and CDR2 SQIVND come from the germline V gene (reference sequence). The CDR3 has 13 amino acids. Trimming cost V 3 bases and J 4 bases, with 7 bases left between them. Complete variable domain (other parts from reference TRBV19 and TRBJ1-5): DGGITQSPKYLFRKEGQNVTLSCEQNLNHDAMYWYRQDPGQGLRLIYYSQIVNDFQKGDIAEGYSVSREKKESFPLTVTSAQKNPTAFYLCASSIYPNQPQHFGDGTRLSIL.

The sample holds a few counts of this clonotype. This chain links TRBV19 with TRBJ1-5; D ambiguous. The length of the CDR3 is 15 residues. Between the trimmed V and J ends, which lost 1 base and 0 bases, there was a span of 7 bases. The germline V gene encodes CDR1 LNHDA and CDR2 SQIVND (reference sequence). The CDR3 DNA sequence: TGTGCCAGTAGTATAGGGCTTTATAGCAATCAGCCCCAGCATTTT. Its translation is CASSIGLYSNQPQHF.

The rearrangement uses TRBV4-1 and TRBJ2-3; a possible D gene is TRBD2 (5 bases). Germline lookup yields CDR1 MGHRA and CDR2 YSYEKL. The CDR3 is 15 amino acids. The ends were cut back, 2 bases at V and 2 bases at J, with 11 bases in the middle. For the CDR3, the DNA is TGCGCCAGCAGCCAACTAACTAGTTTCACAGATACGCAGTATTTT. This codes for CASSQLTSFTDTQYF.

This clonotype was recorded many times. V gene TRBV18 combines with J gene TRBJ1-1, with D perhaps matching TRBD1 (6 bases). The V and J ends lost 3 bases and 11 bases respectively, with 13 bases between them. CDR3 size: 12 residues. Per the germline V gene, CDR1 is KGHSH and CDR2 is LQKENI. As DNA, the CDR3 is TGTGCCAGCTCACCTACAGGGATCGACGCTTTCTTT. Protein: CASSPTGIDAFF.